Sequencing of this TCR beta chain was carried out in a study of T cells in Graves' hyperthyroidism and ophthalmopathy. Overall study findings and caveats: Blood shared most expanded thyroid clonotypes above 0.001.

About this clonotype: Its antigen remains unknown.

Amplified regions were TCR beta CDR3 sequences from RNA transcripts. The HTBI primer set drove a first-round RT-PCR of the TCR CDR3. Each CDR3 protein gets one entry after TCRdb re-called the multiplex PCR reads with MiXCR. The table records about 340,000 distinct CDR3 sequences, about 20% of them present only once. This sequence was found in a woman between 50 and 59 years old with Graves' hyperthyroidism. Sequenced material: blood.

The CDR3 DNA reads as TGCGCCAGCAGCCCTGGGACGGACCCTGGGGCCAACGTCCTGACTTTC. Amino acids: CASSPGTDPGANVLTF. V and J are TRBV5-1 and TRBJ2-6, with D perhaps given as TRBD1 or TRBD2 (5 bases each). CDR3 size: 16 residues. Trimming stripped 4 bases from V and 2 bases from J, with 13 bases between. CDR1 is SGHRS, CDR2 YFSETQ, per germline.